One sample yielded the 14 T cell receptor beta chains listed below, sequenced in a study of T cell responses to AZD1222 COVID-19 vaccine. Clones were read by immunoSEQ multiplex PCR, and TCRdb kept only the in-frame ones, dropping some. The sample has 100,000 or so clones; around 90% are singletons. The input for sequencing was peripheral blood, taken on day 0 of AZD1222 vaccination. The receptors come from an adult in good health.

The chain uses TRBV4-1 and TRBJ2-7; a possible D gene is TRBD1 (7 bases). V shed 4 bases and J shed 2 bases, with 12 bases lying between them. CDR1 MGHRA and CDR2 YSYEKL come from the germline V gene. This CDR3 spans 14 amino acids. In DNA, the CDR3 is TGCGCCAGCAGCCCAGCAGGGGGGACCTACGAGCAGTACTTC. Translating gives CASSPAGGTYEQYF.

V is TRBV30 and J is TRBJ1-1, with D perhaps TRBD1 (6 bases). Looked up from germline, CDR1 is GTSNPN and CDR2 is SVGIG (reference sequence). This CDR3 comprises 13 residues. Deletions cut 2 bases from V and 3 bases from J, with 10 bases between. The CDR3 is CAWSRGLDTEAFF. The CDR3 region has the DNA TGTGCCTGGAGTAGGGGGTTAGACACTGAAGCTTTCTTT.

V and J are TRBV27 and TRBJ1-1, with D unclear. The V gene's germline CDR1 is MNHEY and CDR2 SMNVEV (reference sequence). The CDR3 has 13 amino acids. V lost 3 bases and J lost 5, with 10 bases in between. CDR3 amino acids: CASSFMGRTEAFF. The DNA for the CDR3 is TGTGCCAGCAGTTTTATGGGGAGGACTGAAGCTTTCTTT.

The chain has TRBV3-1 (or the pseudogene TRBV3-2) and TRBJ1-5, with 10 positions matching TRBD1. Germline-derived CDR1 and CDR2 are LGHDT and YNNKEL (reference sequence). The CDR3 is 14 amino acids. V lost 5 bases, J lost 9 bases, and 7 bases stayed unmatched. CDR3: CASSGTGDGLPQHF. In DNA, the CDR3 is TGTGCCAGCAGCGGGACAGGGGACGGGCTGCCCCAGCATTTT.

The count of this clone is one. The chain links TRBV10-3 to TRBJ1-1; D remains unclear. The CDR3 consists of 13 residues. Trimming shortened V by 8 bases and J by 3 bases, and 13 bases separated the two germline ends. Germline V gene sequence: CDR1 ENHRY, CDR2 SYGVKD. CDR3: CAIATVKDTEAFF. CDR3 sequence (DNA): TGTGCCATCGCAACAGTTAAGGACACTGAAGCTTTCTTT.

The chain has TRBV5-5 and TRBJ1-6, with a tentative D call TRBD1 (5 bases). The germline V and J ends were trimmed by 0 bases and 7 bases, with 8 bases remaining between them. CDR3 length equals 14 residues. Looked up from germline, CDR1 is SGHKS and CDR2 is YYEKEE (reference sequence). The CDR3 protein is CASSLARGNSPLHF. The CDR3 region has the DNA TGTGCCAGCAGCTTGGCCCGGGGGAATTCACCCCTCCACTTT.

This sequence joins TRBV28 and TRBJ1-5; 8 positions agree with TRBD1. The V segment lost 3 bases and the J segment 5 bases; nucleotides outside the gene matches: 6. This CDR3 is 15 amino acids long. Germline CDR1 reads MDHEN; CDR2 reads SYDVKM. For the CDR3, the DNA is TGTGCCAGCAGTTTGTGGACAGGGCATTATCAGCCCCAGCATTTT. This gives the protein CASSLWTGHYQPQHF.

This chain links TRBV11-2 with TRBJ2-7, with 8 bases that match TRBD1. The length of the CDR3 is 14 residues. Per the germline V gene, CDR1 is SGHAT and CDR2 is FQNNGV. J was trimmed by 4 bases and V by 5 bases; bases with no gene match: 7. The CDR3 DNA follows: TGTGCCAGCAGCGCACCGGGACAGGTATACGAGCAGTACTTC. It yields the protein CASSAPGQVYEQYF.

V is TRBV2 and J is TRBJ2-7; 11 nucleotides agree with TRBD2. Trimming at V came to 6 bases and at J to 3 bases, leaving 4 bases not matched to a gene. The CDR3 consists of 14 residues. Germline CDR1 is SNHLY and CDR2 is FYNNEI. CDR3 sequence: CASRPGLAVYEQYF. The DNA of the CDR3 is TGTGCCAGCAGACCGGGACTAGCGGTCTACGAGCAGTACTTC.

This clone showed up just once. The chain combines TRBV6-5 with TRBJ1-1, with TRBD1 identical over 10 bases. Looked up from germline, CDR1 is MNHEY and CDR2 is SVGAGI. With 4 bases clipped from V and 4 bases from J, the junction kept 9 bases outside the gene matches. The CDR3 is 16 amino acids. CDR3 in amino acids: CASSSGTGVFVTEAFF. In DNA, the CDR3 is TGTGCCAGCAGTTCAGGGACAGGGGTTTTCGTCACTGAAGCTTTCTTT.

This chain uses TRBV23-1 with TRBJ1-4; weak D call: TRBD1 (6 bases). TRBV23-1 is identified as an open reading frame with a role that is uncertain. The CDR3 is 16 amino acids. V shed 0 bases and J shed 7 bases, with 15 bases lying between them. The CDR3 DNA follows: TGCGCCAGCAGTCAATCCTGGGGGGGCTCGGGTGAAAAACTGTTTTTT. Translation: CASSQSWGGSGEKLFF.

The CDR3 sequence is CASSGQGGFGETQYF. The CDR3 DNA reads TGTGCCAGCTCCGGACAGGGGGGTTTTGGGGAGACCCAGTACTTC. The genes are TRBV7-9 and TRBJ2-5; 10 nucleotides match TRBD1. There are 15 residues in the CDR3. Per the germline V gene, CDR1 is SEHNR and CDR2 is FQNEAQ (reference sequence). V shed 8 bases, J shed 5 bases, and the junction held 11 bases outside the gene matches.

V usage is TRBV5-6 and J usage is TRBJ2-2, with D perhaps assigned TRBD1 or TRBD2 (5 bases each). V was trimmed by 4 bases and J by 12 bases, leaving 19 bases between them. From germline, CDR1 is SGHDT and CDR2 YYEEEE. This CDR3 is built from 14 residues. The CDR3 loop is CASSRDGFGWKLFF. Here the CDR3 DNA reads TGTGCCAGCAGCCGGGACGGTTTTGGTTGGAAGCTGTTTTTT.

This clone was counted between two and nine times. V and J are TRBV18 and TRBJ1-1; 10 bases map to TRBD1. Germline values: CDR1 KGHSH, CDR2 LQKENI. This CDR3 comprises 17 residues. Losses at the gene ends were 0 bases for V and 4 bases for J; bases not matched to a gene: 8. The CDR3 DNA reads TGTGCCAGCTCACCACCCGGGACAGGGGATTTGGGCACTGAAGCTTTCTTT. Encoded protein: CASSPPGTGDLGTEAFF.